This is a list of T cell receptor beta chains from one sample in a study of cytomegalovirus exposure and HLA in healthy donors. Measured with immunoSEQ multiplex PCR; TCRdb has only the in-frame clones, and not every one. The table has under 150,000 clones, nearly 80% seen once. Source material: PBMCs. The receptors were sampled from a male donor in good health and CMV-seronegative. CDR3s include the opening cysteine and the closing phenylalanine or tryptophan. A D gene is named only where the DNA matches it firmly.

j_gene: TRBJ1-4; d_gene: TRBD1; v_gene: TRBV28; CDR3aa: CGAPGTDNEKLFF
j_gene: TRBJ1-1; d_gene: NA; v_gene: TRBV19; CDR3aa: CASRLAGAYTEAFF
j_gene: TRBJ2-7; d_gene: TRBD2; v_gene: TRBV5-1; CDR3aa: CASSLMTSGDYEQYF
j_gene: TRBJ1-4; d_gene: NA; v_gene: TRBV28; CDR3aa: CASSPAGGGLNEKLFF
j_gene: TRBJ2-4; d_gene: NA; v_gene: TRBV6-6; CDR3aa: CASSYSVNSKNIQYF
j_gene: TRBJ1-1; d_gene: NA; v_gene: TRBV9; CDR3aa: CASSVEGDGDEAFF
j_gene: TRBJ2-7; d_gene: NA; v_gene: TRBV5-5; CDR3aa: CASSLAGILEQYF
j_gene: TRBJ2-2; d_gene: NA; v_gene: TRBV18; CDR3aa: CASSPGIDLTGELFF
j_gene: TRBJ1-3; d_gene: NA; v_gene: TRBV7-9; CDR3aa: CASSLTVRNTIYF
j_gene: TRBJ1-5; d_gene: TRBD1; v_gene: TRBV7-3; CDR3aa: CASSLGDRGFGGNQPQHF
j_gene: TRBJ1-4; d_gene: TRBD1; v_gene: TRBV13; CDR3aa: CASSTKQGGEKLFF
j_gene: TRBJ1-5; d_gene: NA; v_gene: TRBV30; CDR3aa: CAWRAGGNQPQHF
j_gene: TRBJ2-7; d_gene: TRBD1; v_gene: TRBV7-2; CDR3aa: CASSATGRTYEQYF
j_gene: TRBJ2-4; d_gene: TRBD2; v_gene: TRBV6-6; CDR3aa: CASSREAGGNIQYF
j_gene: TRBJ1-6; d_gene: NA; v_gene: TRBV7-6; CDR3aa: CASSLAQQYNSPLHF
j_gene: TRBJ1-1; d_gene: TRBD1; v_gene: TRBV7-8; CDR3aa: CASSLKDRGWDTEAFF
j_gene: TRBJ2-2; d_gene: NA; v_gene: TRBV27; CDR3aa: CASRPSGSTGELFF
j_gene: TRBJ1-1; d_gene: NA; v_gene: TRBV18; CDR3aa: CASSPELYTEAFF
j_gene: TRBJ2-5; d_gene: NA; v_gene: TRBV5-1; CDR3aa: CASKGNSNRQETQYF
j_gene: TRBJ2-3; d_gene: TRBD2; v_gene: TRBV4-3; CDR3aa: CASSQDMRGGDTQYF
j_gene: TRBJ1-1; d_gene: NA; v_gene: TRBV6-6; CDR3aa: CASTLGGGKAFF
j_gene: TRBJ1-3; d_gene: NA; v_gene: TRBV4-3; CDR3aa: CASSQDLTRGNTIYF
j_gene: TRBJ2-3; d_gene: NA; v_gene: TRBV7-9; CDR3aa: CASSLWRDTDTQYF
j_gene: TRBJ2-7; d_gene: NA; v_gene: TRBV10-3; CDR3aa: CAISETGSSYEQYF
j_gene: TRBJ1-5; d_gene: NA; v_gene: TRBV5-4; CDR3aa: CASSLWGSSNQPQHF
j_gene: TRBJ2-3; d_gene: NA; v_gene: TRBV27; CDR3aa: CASSVRGVSTDTQYF
j_gene: TRBJ2-3; d_gene: TRBD1; v_gene: TRBV5-5; CDR3aa: CASSLGTGQGVSDTQYF
j_gene: TRBJ1-1; d_gene: NA; v_gene: TRBV6-5; CDR3aa: CASSYSADYSPEAFF
j_gene: TRBJ2-5; d_gene: NA; v_gene: TRBV18; CDR3aa: CASSFSPQETQYF
j_gene: TRBJ1-1; d_gene: NA; v_gene: TRBV2; CDR3aa: CASSADSLMNTEAFF
j_gene: TRBJ1-1; d_gene: NA; v_gene: TRBV5-1; CDR3aa: CASSSSTGTNTEAFF
j_gene: TRBJ1-1; d_gene: TRBD1; v_gene: TRBV2; CDR3aa: CASKGQGVLNTEAFF
j_gene: TRBJ2-1; d_gene: NA; v_gene: TRBV6-7; CDR3aa: CASIRGGASYNEQFF
j_gene: TRBJ2-7; d_gene: TRBD2; v_gene: TRBV6-1; CDR3aa: CASSEPTLAGSYEQYF
j_gene: TRBJ1-1; d_gene: NA; v_gene: TRBV4-3; CDR3aa: CASSLLWLNTEAFF
j_gene: TRBJ2-7; d_gene: NA; v_gene: TRBV7-2; CDR3aa: CASRQSYSYEQYF
j_gene: TRBJ2-3; d_gene: NA; v_gene: TRBV11-2; CDR3aa: CASRGLIPTDTQYF
j_gene: TRBJ1-2; d_gene: NA; v_gene: TRBV19; CDR3aa: CASSRQNYGYTF
j_gene: TRBJ1-4; d_gene: NA; v_gene: TRBV30; CDR3aa: CAWDGKQGEKLFF
j_gene: TRBJ2-7; d_gene: TRBD1; v_gene: TRBV19; CDR3aa: CASSVGQVTYEQYF
j_gene: TRBJ2-7; d_gene: NA; v_gene: TRBV2; CDR3aa: CASMAAGFEQYF
j_gene: TRBJ2-2; d_gene: TRBD2; v_gene: TRBV30; CDR3aa: CAWSTGLAGTGELFF
j_gene: TRBJ2-7; d_gene: NA; v_gene: TRBV7-3; CDR3aa: CASSLTTSSDEQYF
j_gene: TRBJ2-7; d_gene: TRBD2; v_gene: TRBV11-2; CDR3aa: CASSFQGLVAYEQYF
j_gene: TRBJ1-1; d_gene: TRBD1; v_gene: TRBV5-8; CDR3aa: CASSLPTRQGGWTEAFF
j_gene: TRBJ2-4; d_gene: NA; v_gene: TRBV5-4; CDR3aa: CASSLGGPLTKNIQYF
j_gene: TRBJ1-1; d_gene: TRBD1; v_gene: TRBV28; CDR3aa: CASKTGARTEAFF
j_gene: TRBJ1-1; d_gene: NA; v_gene: TRBV7-9; CDR3aa: CASSLQGAGTEAFF
j_gene: TRBJ1-5; d_gene: TRBD1; v_gene: TRBV19; CDR3aa: CASSARDRGREPQHF
j_gene: TRBJ2-2; d_gene: NA; v_gene: TRBV6-5; CDR3aa: CASSYPSLGGGELFF
j_gene: TRBJ1-2; d_gene: NA; v_gene: TRBV5-4; CDR3aa: CASSTQGYGYTF
j_gene: TRBJ2-3; d_gene: NA; v_gene: TRBV5-1; CDR3aa: CASSLGANPTDTQYF
j_gene: TRBJ1-3; d_gene: NA; v_gene: TRBV6-1; CDR3aa: CASRDTAGNTIYF
j_gene: TRBJ2-7; d_gene: TRBD2; v_gene: TRBV2; CDR3aa: CASSEGLAGDHEQYF
j_gene: TRBJ1-6; d_gene: TRBD1; v_gene: TRBV5-4; CDR3aa: CASSPTGADSPLHF